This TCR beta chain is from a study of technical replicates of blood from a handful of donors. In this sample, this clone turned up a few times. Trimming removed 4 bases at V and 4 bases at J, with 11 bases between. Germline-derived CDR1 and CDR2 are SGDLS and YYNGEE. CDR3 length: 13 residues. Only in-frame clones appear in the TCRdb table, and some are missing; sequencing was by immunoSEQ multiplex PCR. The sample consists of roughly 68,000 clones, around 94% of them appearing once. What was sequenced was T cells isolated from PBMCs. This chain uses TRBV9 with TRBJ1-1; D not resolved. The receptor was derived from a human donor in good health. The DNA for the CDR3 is TGTGCCAGCAGCTCGAGGAAGTCCACTGAAGCTTTCTTT. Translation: CASSSRKSTEAFF.